The 6 T cell receptor beta chains below all came from one sample that was sequenced in a study of cytomegalovirus exposure and HLA in healthy donors. The primer mix had 60 Vbeta and 13 Jbeta primers. This table comes from immunoSEQ multiplex PCR, and its TCRdb copy is limited to in-frame clones, with some not included. This table has 200,000 or so clones, approximately 78% appearing once. Sequencing was performed on PBMCs. These receptors were obtained from a woman under 30 in good health and CMV-seronegative.

This chain connects TRBV6-1 to TRBJ2-5, with TRBD2 identical over 8 bases. The DNA end lines up better with TRBJ2-7; the J call may be wrong. CDR3 length: 14 amino acids. Germline CDR1 and CDR2: MNHNS and SASEGT. CDR3 region: CASSETGGQSEQYF. CDR3 nucleotide sequence: TGTGCCAGCAGTGAAACGGGAGGGCAAAGCGAGCAGTACTTC.

The table lists this clone with a few counts. The chain has TRBV27 and TRBJ1-5, with 9 bases aligning to TRBD1. Germline trimming cut 3 bases from V and 6 bases from J; bases unmatched to any gene: 6. CDR3 length equals 15 residues. Germline CDR1 reads MNHEY; CDR2 reads SMNVEV (reference sequence). The CDR3 sequence: CASSFTGTGPQPQHF. As DNA, the CDR3 is TGTGCCAGCAGTTTCACCGGGACAGGGCCTCAGCCCCAGCATTTT.

The chain carries TRBV29-1 and TRBJ1-1; 11 nucleotides match TRBD1. The germline V gene encodes CDR1 SQVTM and CDR2 ANQGSEA. The CDR3 is 17 residues long. The V segment lost 4 bases and the J segment 2 bases; nucleotides outside the gene matches: 12. The CDR3 spells CSVGPGTGGKKNTEAFF. As DNA, the CDR3 is TGCAGCGTTGGGCCCGGGACAGGGGGGAAAAAAAACACTGAAGCTTTCTTT.

In its sample, this clone was seen a few times. The chain recombines TRBV28 with TRBJ1-3; weak D call: TRBD1 (5 bases). Germline V gene sequence: CDR1 MDHEN, CDR2 SYDVKM. The CDR3 covers 17 residues. The ends were cut back, 5 bases at V and 0 bases at J, with 17 bases in the middle. This chain's CDR3 is CASSPPQRGFSGNTIYF. In DNA form, the CDR3 reads TGTGCCAGCAGTCCCCCCCAAAGGGGTTTCTCTGGAAACACCATATATTTT.

The V gene is TRBV15, the J gene TRBJ2-2, with 8 bases lining up with TRBD1. The CDR3 loop spans 15 amino acids. Trimming took 1 base from V and 2 from J; bases not matched to a gene: 0. Germline V gene lookup returns CDR1 LNHNV and CDR2 YYDKDF (reference sequence). The CDR3 loop reads CATSRAGGNTGELFF. The DNA of the CDR3 is TGTGCCACCAGCAGAGCAGGGGGCAACACCGGGGAGCTGTTTTTT. Full variable domain (outside the CDR3, taken from reference TRBV15 and TRBJ2-2): DAMVIQNPRYQVTQFGKPVTLSCSQTLNHNVMYWYQQKSSQAPKLLFHYYDKDFNNEADTPDNFQSRRPNTSFCFLDIRSPGLGDTAMYLCATSRAGGNTGELFFGEGSRLTVL.

Written as DNA, the CDR3 is TGCGCCAGCAGCTTGGCCGCGGAACACACAGATACGCAGTATTTT. Protein product: CASSLAAEHTDTQYF. The rearrangement joins TRBV5-1 to TRBJ2-3; no clear D. Germline V gives CDR1 SGHRS, CDR2 YFSETQ. This CDR3 has 15 amino acids. V lost 0 bases, J lost 2 bases, and 10 bases lay in between. The complete variable domain, with remaining parts taken from reference TRBV5-1 and TRBJ2-3, reads KAGVTQTPRYLIKTRGQQVTLSCSPISGHRSVSWYQQTPGQGLQFLFEYFSETQRNKGNFPGRFSGRQFSNSRSEMNVSTLELGDSALYLCASSLAAEHTDTQYFGPGTRLTVL.